These 2 T cell receptor beta chains originate from one sample sequenced in a study of spatial heterogeneity in lung cancer. Study-wide results and caveats: Higher tumor mutation counts went along with higher counts of expanded intratumoral alpha and beta TCRs.

Time point indicated: sample taken at primary tumor resection. Which antigens these TCRs recognize remains unknown. TCRdb re-called the 5' RACE reads with MiXCR, one entry per CDR3 protein. Among about 100,000 distinct CDR3 sequences listed, 3.5% to 5% were seen once. The sample here was lung tumor tissue, taken at surgery. These receptors all come from a male donor with early-stage non-small cell lung cancer.

This clonotype was counted many times. The gene calls are TRBV7-2 and TRBJ2-1; 8 nucleotides line up with TRBD2. The V gene end was trimmed by 5 bases and the J gene end by 4 bases; junction bases not matched to a gene: 7. The CDR3 runs 15 residues. The germline CDR1 and CDR2 sequences are SGHTA and FQGNSA. DNA for the CDR3: TGTGCCAGCAGCCGCGACGGGAGGGCTTACAATGAGCAGTTCTTC. It codes for CASSRDGRAYNEQFF.

This clonotype was seen ten or more times. This sequence joins TRBV5-1 and TRBJ1-4; D remains ambiguous. This CDR3 comprises 15 residues. V lost 3 bases and J lost 6, with 15 bases in between. The germline V gene encodes CDR1 SGHRS and CDR2 YFSETQ. This CDR3 is CASSSRPSRDEKLFF. Here the CDR3 DNA reads TGCGCCAGCAGCTCTCGACCCTCCCGGGATGAAAAACTGTTTTTT.